This T cell receptor beta chain was identified in a study (dated by TCRdb to 2016 to 2017). Regarding the research as a whole: The study used sequence and structural analyses to characterize human CD8+ TCR repertoires recognizing immunodominant viral antigens. General conclusions and limits of the study: CD8+ TCR repertoires specific to different immunodominant viral antigens were reported to be distinct from each other and highly diverse.

Measured from the cysteine to the phenylalanine, the CDR3 is 15 residues long. CDR3 DNA only is kept here, 45 bases in frame from base 1. In the germline V gene, CDR1 corresponds to SGHDT and CDR2 to YYEEEE. A word on this clonotype: This receptor's antigen is unknown. One end of the junction does not line up with germline, which may come from a read error.

The listed sequencing device is Illumina HiSeq 2500. The public reads were quality trimmed at Q25 with fastp and then assembled into clones with MiXCR by TCRdb, keeping productive beta chains. Each record represents a unique CDR3 protein, reported with the most common genes and DNA among its rows. For this sample the table gives 400 to 550 distinct CDR3 sequences, of which around 30% were detected only once. 95% of the sample rests with the top ten. This TCR was recovered from a male donor. The sequenced sample was CD8+ T cells (not recorded whether cultured). The rearranged chain carries TRBV5-6 and TRBJ1-5; TRBD1 is a weak D gene call, 5 bases matching. The CDR3 reads as follows: CANSSARGVGQPQHF. Read as DNA, the sequence is TGTGCCAACAGCTCGGCTAGAGGGGTGGGCCAGCCCCAGCATTTT.